The 29 T cell receptor beta chains reported below all come from one sample, sequenced in a study of T cell responses to AZD1222 COVID-19 vaccine. Only in-frame clones appear in the TCRdb table, and some are missing; sequencing was by immunoSEQ multiplex PCR. Of about 140,000 clones listed, about 90% were seen once; the top ten hold around 8%. The sequencing here drew on peripheral blood, taken 28 days after the second dose of the MenACWY control vaccine. The origin of the receptors is an adult who received the MenACWY meningococcal vaccine as a control.

A word on this clone: At one of its ends the junction is not consistent with the germline gene, which may arise from a read error. The chain couples TRBV7-7 to TRBJ2-5; weak D call: TRBD2 (6 bases). This CDR3 spans 14 amino acids. Germline V gene sequence: CDR1 SSHAT, CDR2 FNYEAQ (reference sequence). This CDR3 is CASSLAAGPETQYF. In DNA, the CDR3 is TGTGCTAGCAGCTTAGCGGCCGGACCGGAGACCCAGTACTTC.

The chain uses TRBV18 and TRBJ1-1; weak D call: TRBD1 (5 bases). V was shortened by 3 bases and J by 1 base, with 24 bases between the two germline ends. This CDR3 has 19 amino acids. Germline lookup yields CDR1 KGHSH and CDR2 LQKENI. The CDR3 here is CASSPIARGGGLSNTEAFF. In DNA form, the CDR3 reads TGTGCCAGCTCACCGATAGCACGCGGCGGGGGATTATCGAACACTGAAGCTTTCTTT.

CDR3 protein: CASSPQTLSSYNEQFF. The CDR3 DNA reads as TGTGCCAGCAGTCCGCAAACACTGAGCTCCTACAATGAGCAGTTCTTC. The chain is built from TRBV6-2 or TRBV6-3 and TRBJ2-1; D unclear. Trimming left V 5 bases short and J 0 bases short, with 14 bases between. Germline assignment: CDR1 MNHEY and CDR2 SVGEGT. The CDR3 length is 16 residues.

The chain uses TRBV2 and TRBJ2-7, with D perhaps matching TRBD1 (6 bases). With 3 bases removed from V and 1 base from J, the gap between germline ends came to 7 bases. This CDR3 is built from 13 residues. Germline V CDR1 and CDR2: SNHLY, FYNNEI. The CDR3 loop reads CASSDDRSYEQYF. The CDR3 bases are TGTGCCAGCAGTGATGACAGGTCCTACGAGCAGTACTTC.

The CDR3 region has the DNA TGTGCCAGCAGCCGGGGATGGGAGACCCAGTACTTC. Translation gives CASSRGWETQYF. The rearrangement links TRBV6-2 or TRBV6-3 to TRBJ2-5, with a tentative D call TRBD2 (5 bases). Germline assignment: CDR1 MNHEY and CDR2 SVGEGT. The CDR3 loop spans 12 amino acids. Trimming cost V 6 bases and J 5 bases, with 10 bases left between them.

CDR3 loop: CASSSADRPLQQYF. As DNA, the CDR3 is TGTGCCAGCAGCTCCGCTGACCGACCGCTCCAGCAGTACTTC. The chain employs TRBV7-2 and TRBJ2-7; unclear D gene. Deletions cut 4 bases from V and 8 bases from J, with 18 bases between. The CDR3 has 14 amino acids. Germline-derived CDR1 and CDR2 are SGHTA and FQGNSA.

CDR3: CSASAQEYEQYF. The CDR3 nucleotides read TGCAGTGCTAGTGCACAAGAGTACGAGCAGTACTTC. This chain joins TRBV20-1 and TRBJ2-7, with D unresolved. Trimming shortened V by 3 bases and J by 4 bases, and 10 bases separated the two germline ends. The CDR3 is 12 residues long. Germline CDR1 is DFQATT and CDR2 is SNEGSKA (reference sequence).

The chain links TRBV28 to TRBJ1-6, with D uncertain. Germline CDR1 MDHEN, CDR2 SYDVKM. V shed 7 bases and J shed 10 bases, with 11 bases lying between them. The length of the CDR3 is 12 residues. CDR3 in amino acids: CASTADRSPLHF. DNA for the CDR3: TGTGCCAGCACCGCTGATAGGTCACCCCTCCACTTT.

The gene calls are TRBV6-2 or TRBV6-3 and TRBJ1-1; D is possibly TRBD1 (6 bases). The CDR3 spans 14 residues. Trimming left V 6 bases short and J 0 bases short, with 11 bases between. Germline V gives CDR1 MNHEY, CDR2 SVGEGT. CDR3 in DNA: TGTGCCAGCAGCGGACAGCCCATGAACACTGAAGCTTTCTTT. This sequence encodes CASSGQPMNTEAFF.

The chain joins TRBV2 to TRBJ2-3; TRBD2 matches at 9 bases. The V segment lost 9 bases and the J segment 6 bases; nucleotides outside the gene matches: 7. CDR1 is SNHLY and CDR2 is FYNNEI in the germline V gene. CDR3 size: 13 residues. CDR3 nucleotide sequence: TGTGCCAGGACAGCGGGGGGCGGGGATACGCAGTATTTT. This codes for CARTAGGGDTQYF.

V gene TRBV5-1 combines with J gene TRBJ1-1, with D perhaps TRBD1 (5 bases). Trimming took 0 bases from V and 1 from J, leaving 10 bases between them. CDR1 is SGHRS, CDR2 YFSETQ, per germline. This CDR3 region has 15 residues. The CDR3 here is CASSLEPGRNTEAFF. CDR3 coding DNA: TGCGCCAGCAGCTTGGAACCGGGACGGAACACTGAAGCTTTCTTT. Drawing the rest from reference TRBV5-1 and TRBJ1-1, the complete variable domain is KAGVTQTPRYLIKTRGQQVTLSCSPISGHRSVSWYQQTPGQGLQFLFEYFSETQRNKGNFPGRFSGRQFSNSRSEMNVSTLELGDSALYLCASSLEPGRNTEAFFGQGTRLTVV.

To note about this clone: This same CDR3 is encoded by further DNA sequences in the sample. V gene TRBV18 combines with J gene TRBJ2-7; possible D gene TRBD1, 6 bases. The germline V gene has CDR1 KGHSH and CDR2 LQKENI. V lost 3 bases to trimming and J lost 4 bases, with 10 bases between them. The CDR3 extends over 13 amino acids. The CDR3 here is CASSPGRGYEQYF. DNA for the CDR3: TGTGCCAGCTCACCCGGTAGGGGGTACGAGCAGTACTTC. The complete variable domain, with remaining parts taken from reference TRBV18 and TRBJ2-7, reads NAGVMQNPRHLVRRRGQEARLRCSPMKGHSHVYWYRQLPEEGLKFMVYLQKENIIDESGMPKERFSAEFPKEGPSILRIQQVVRGDSAAYFCASSPGRGYEQYFGPGTRLTVT.

V is TRBV28 and J is TRBJ1-1; D possibly corresponds to TRBD1 (5 bases). The CDR3 has 15 residues. Germline V gene sequence: CDR1 MDHEN, CDR2 SYDVKM. V lost 3 bases to trimming and J lost 4 bases, with 15 bases between them. The chain's CDR3 is CASSFPGGLGTEAFF. The CDR3, as DNA: TGTGCCAGCAGTTTCCCTGGGGGATTGGGCACTGAAGCTTTCTTT.

For the CDR3, the DNA is TGTGCCAGCAGCCCGGCAGGGGCTAGCGGCACAGATACGCAGTATTTT. Its protein is CASSPAGASGTDTQYF. This chain links TRBV5-4 with TRBJ2-3; D may match TRBD1 or TRBD2 (6 bases each). With 4 bases removed from V and 1 base from J, the gap between germline ends came to 16 bases. Germline V CDR1 and CDR2: SGHNT, YYREEE (reference sequence). This CDR3 has 16 amino acids.

The chain combines TRBV10-2 with TRBJ2-1; D unclear. V gave up 2 bases and J gave up 6 bases, with 23 bases separating them. Germline loops: CDR1 WSHSY, CDR2 SAAADI. The CDR3 is 18 amino acids. The CDR3 nucleotides read TGCGCCAGCAGTGAGGGATCCCTCACTTTTCCGGCAGGCAATGAGCAGTTCTTC. Translation gives CASSEGSLTFPAGNEQFF.

The chain recombines TRBV7-9 with TRBJ1-4; D is possibly TRBD1 (5 bases). The CDR3 has 15 amino acids. Per the germline V gene, CDR1 is SEHNR and CDR2 is FQNEAQ (reference sequence). V was shortened by 2 bases and J by 0 bases, with 7 bases between the two germline ends. The CDR3: CASSLQGATNEKLFF. The CDR3 region has the DNA TGTGCCAGCAGCTTACAGGGTGCAACTAATGAAAAACTGTTTTTT.

The rearrangement joins TRBV28 to TRBJ2-7; no definite D call. CDR1 is MDHEN and CDR2 is SYDVKM in the germline V gene. Between the trimmed V and J ends, which lost 2 bases and 1 base, there was a span of 6 bases. This CDR3 is built from 13 residues. The CDR3 spells CASSLGGSYEQYF. In DNA form, the CDR3 reads TGTGCCAGCAGTTTAGGTGGGTCCTACGAGCAGTACTTC. Supplemented by reference TRBV28 and TRBJ2-7, the full variable domain reads DVKVTQSSRYLVKRTGEKVFLECVQDMDHENMFWYRQDPGLGLRLIYFSYDVKMKEKGDIPEGYSVSREKKERFSLILESASTNQTSMYLCASSLGGSYEQYFGPGTRLTVT.

DNA for the CDR3: TGTGCCAGCAGCTTGCAGGGGAGTATGTCCTACGAGCAGTACTTC. Its protein is CASSLQGSMSYEQYF. V gene TRBV5-4 combines with J gene TRBJ2-7, with D maybe TRBD1 (6 bases). The V and J ends lost 1 base and 1 base respectively, with 12 bases between them. CDR3 length: 15 amino acids. The germline CDR1 and CDR2 sequences are SGHNT and YYREEE (reference sequence).

CDR3 DNA: TGTGCCACCAGTTCAGGCACCGGGGAGCTGTTTTTT. It is translated as CATSSGTGELFF. The chain uses TRBV24-1 and TRBJ2-2; D unresolved. Germline values: CDR1 KGHDR, CDR2 SFDVKD. This CDR3 contains 12 residues. V shed 6 bases and J shed 4 bases, with 5 bases lying between them.

This chain connects TRBV27 to TRBJ2-7, with D tentatively TRBD2 (6 bases). The CDR3 length is 13 residues. Trimming stripped 3 bases from V and 4 bases from J, with 10 bases between. Per germline, CDR1 MNHEY and CDR2 SMNVEV (reference sequence). CDR3 nucleotides: TGTGCCAGCAGTTTGCGCGGGGAGTACGAGCAGTACTTC. The encoded protein is CASSLRGEYEQYF.

V usage is TRBV24-1 and J usage is TRBJ2-1; possibly TRBD2 for D (5 bases). Trimming left V 1 base short and J 12 bases short, with 15 bases between. CDR1 is KGHDR and CDR2 is SFDVKD in the germline V gene. The CDR3 covers 14 residues. In nucleotides, the CDR3 is TGTGCCACCAGTGATTTCGGGGATCGCGCAAGGCAGTTCTTC. It translates to CATSDFGDRARQFF.

V and J are TRBV5-1 and TRBJ1-2; no firm D call. From germline, CDR1 is SGHRS and CDR2 YFSETQ. V shed 2 bases and J shed 7 bases, with 15 bases lying between them. CDR3 length: 14 amino acids. The CDR3 DNA sequence: TGCGCCAGCAGCTTCTCAGCAGATGCCCCTGGCTACACCTTC. Its translation is CASSFSADAPGYTF.

Regarding this clone: The junction departs from germline at one end; a sequencing error may be responsible. The chain carries TRBV7-8 and TRBJ2-5, with D tentatively TRBD2 (6 bases). CDR1 and CDR2 from the germline V gene are SGHVS and FQNEAQ. This CDR3 region has 14 residues. The CDR3 coding sequence is TGTGCCAGCAGCCTAGCGCGGCTCGGGGAGACCCAGTACTTC. Amino acid sequence: CASSLARLGETQYF.

J is TRBJ2-2 and V is TRBV11-2, with D perhaps assigned TRBD1 or TRBD2 (6 bases each). V lost 6 bases and J lost 7, with 12 bases in between. The germline CDR1 and CDR2 sequences are SGHAT and FQNNGV. The CDR3 has 13 amino acids. CDR3 region: CASRWGASGELFF. CDR3 coding DNA: TGTGCCAGCAGATGGGGGGCGAGCGGGGAGCTGTTTTTT.

V is TRBV18 and J is TRBJ2-1, with 7 bases matching TRBD2. Germline V gene sequence: CDR1 KGHSH, CDR2 LQKENI. With 2 bases clipped from V and 4 bases from J, the junction kept 11 bases outside the gene matches. CDR3 size: 17 residues. CDR3 sequence reads: CASSPFQRDLSYNEQFF. CDR3 nucleotides: TGTGCCAGCTCACCATTCCAGCGGGATTTATCGTACAATGAGCAGTTCTTC.

This clone came up once. CDR3 loop: CASTLGSYNSPLHF. The CDR3 nucleotides read TGTGCCAGCACCCTCGGGAGTTATAATTCACCCCTCCACTTT. The V gene is TRBV28, the J gene TRBJ1-6; D remains ambiguous. The V end was cut by 7 bases, the J end by 4 bases, with 11 bases between. Germline V gene sequence: CDR1 MDHEN, CDR2 SYDVKM. CDR3 length: 14 residues.

The chain carries TRBV13 and TRBJ2-4, with 11 bases aligning to TRBD2. Per the germline V gene, CDR1 is PRHDT and CDR2 is FYEKMQ (reference sequence). With V trimmed by 5 bases and J by 5 bases, 2 bases remained unmatched. This CDR3 spans 14 amino acids. In nucleotides, the CDR3 is TGTGCCAGCAGCCGACTAGCGGGGCAAAACATTCAGTACTTC. Translation: CASSRLAGQNIQYF.

The chain joins TRBV5-1 to TRBJ2-2; TRBD1 agrees at 7 bases. Germline CDR1 SGHRS, CDR2 YFSETQ. V lost 3 bases to trimming and J lost 6 bases; unmatched junction nucleotides: 11. This CDR3 contains 16 residues. The CDR3 DNA reads TGCGCCAGCAGCTGGAATTTAAATACAGGGGCCGGGGAGCTGTTTTTT. This translates into CASSWNLNTGAGELFF.

The genes are TRBV19 and TRBJ2-2; possible D gene TRBD1, 6 bases. V was shortened by 7 bases and J by 0 bases, with 12 bases between the two germline ends. Germline CDR1 and CDR2: LNHDA and SQIVND (reference sequence). CDR3 length: 15 residues. The CDR3, as DNA: TGTGCCAGTAAAGAAGGGACACCGAACACCGGGGAGCTGTTTTTT. Translation: CASKEGTPNTGELFF. Looking up the rest from reference TRBV19 and TRBJ2-2 gives the full variable domain: DGGITQSPKYLFRKEGQNVTLSCEQNLNHDAMYWYRQDPGQGLRLIYYSQIVNDFQKGDIAEGYSVSREKKESFPLTVTSAQKNPTAFYLCASKEGTPNTGELFFGEGSRLTVL.